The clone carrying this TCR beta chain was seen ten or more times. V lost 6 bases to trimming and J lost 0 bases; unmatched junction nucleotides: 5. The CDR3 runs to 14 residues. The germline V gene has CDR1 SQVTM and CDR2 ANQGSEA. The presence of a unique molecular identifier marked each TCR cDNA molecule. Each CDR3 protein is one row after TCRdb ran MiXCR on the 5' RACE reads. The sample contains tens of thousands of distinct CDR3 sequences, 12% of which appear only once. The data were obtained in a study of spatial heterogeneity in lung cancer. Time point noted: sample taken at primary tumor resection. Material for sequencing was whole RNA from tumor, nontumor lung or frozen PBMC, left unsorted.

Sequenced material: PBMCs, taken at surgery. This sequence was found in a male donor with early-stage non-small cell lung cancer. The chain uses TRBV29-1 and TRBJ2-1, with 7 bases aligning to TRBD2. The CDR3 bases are TGCAGCGTGAGAGCGGGATTCTCCTACAATGAGCAGTTCTTC. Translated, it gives CSVRAGFSYNEQFF.